What follows are 22 T cell receptor beta chains derived from one specimen sequenced in a study of T-cell reconstitution after alpha-beta-depleted transplantation in children. Preparation of the TCRbeta library was carried out with unique molecular identifiers. TCRdb redid the calling of the PCR reads with MiXCR, one entry per CDR3 protein. The sample lists roughly 400,000 distinct CDR3 sequences; over 40% were seen once. The material was PBMCs, obtained before TCRalphabeta/CD19-depleted stem cell transplant. The receptors were sampled from a girl aged 2-10 years with aplastic anemia, due to receive a stem cell transplant.

The gene calls are TRBV15 and TRBJ2-6; D not resolved. This CDR3 spans 16 amino acids. Germline CDR1 LNHNV, CDR2 YYDKDF (reference sequence). Trimming took off 2 bases at V and 0 bases at J, with 8 bases between the two ends. This chain's CDR3 is CATSRLRPSGANVLTF. In DNA, the CDR3 is TGTGCCACCAGCAGATTGAGGCCCTCTGGGGCCAACGTCCTGACTTTC.

This sequence joins TRBV20-1 and TRBJ2-1; D could derive from TRBD1 or TRBD2 (5 bases each). V lost 4 bases and J lost 7, with 14 bases in between. Germline CDR1 and CDR2: DFQATT and SNEGSKA (reference sequence). This CDR3 region has 13 residues. CDR3 loop: CSATRLGVNEQFF. The CDR3, as DNA: TGCAGTGCTACCCGACTGGGGGTGAATGAGCAGTTCTTC.

In this sample, this clonotype turned up many times. The CDR3 spells CSARRAGGEETQYF. The CDR3 DNA follows: TGCAGTGCTAGACGGGCGGGAGGGGAAGAGACCCAGTACTTC. The chain employs TRBV20-1 and TRBJ2-5, with 9 nucleotides matching TRBD2. V lost 2 bases to trimming and J lost 3 bases; unmatched junction nucleotides: 4. The CDR3 is 14 residues long. Germline loops: CDR1 DFQATT, CDR2 SNEGSKA (reference sequence).

The chain links TRBV12-3 or TRBV12-4 to TRBJ2-1; no firm D call. The V end was cut by 0 bases, the J end by 8 bases, with 11 bases between. This CDR3 has 14 amino acids. This chain's CDR3 is CASSLAGSGHEQFF. CDR3 DNA sequence: TGTGCCAGCAGTTTAGCGGGGTCGGGCCATGAGCAGTTCTTC.

This clonotype was counted ten times or more. This chain connects TRBV4-1 to TRBJ2-1, with 12 positions matching TRBD2. The V segment lost 3 bases and the J segment 6 bases; nucleotides outside the gene matches: 0. The CDR3 extends over 14 amino acids. Germline V gene sequence: CDR1 MGHRA, CDR2 YSYEKL. The CDR3 loop is CASSQTSGSNEQFF. The CDR3 bases are TGCGCCAGCAGCCAGACTAGCGGGAGCAATGAGCAGTTCTTC.

V and J are TRBV5-6 and TRBJ2-7; tentative D call: TRBD2 (6 bases). The V end was cut by 2 bases, the J end by 3 bases, with 12 bases between. Germline CDR1 SGHDT, CDR2 YYEEEE. The length of the CDR3 is 14 residues. The CDR3 here is CASSFRSGNYEQYF. CDR3 in DNA: TGTGCCAGCAGCTTTCGTAGCGGAAACTACGAGCAGTACTTC.

In nucleotides, the CDR3 is TGCGCCAGCAGCTTGGCCAGGGGGGTCTTTCAAGAGACCCAGTACTTC. Translated, it gives CASSLARGVFQETQYF. The chain is built from TRBV5-1 and TRBJ2-5; tentative D call: TRBD1 (7 bases). The CDR3 contains 16 residues. The V end lost 0 bases, the J end lost 2 bases, and 14 bases lay between the germline ends. Germline loops: CDR1 SGHRS, CDR2 YFSETQ. Based on the CDR3 plus reference TRBV5-1 and TRBJ2-5, the full variable domain is KAGVTQTPRYLIKTRGQQVTLSCSPISGHRSVSWYQQTPGQGLQFLFEYFSETQRNKGNFPGRFSGRQFSNSRSEMNVSTLELGDSALYLCASSLARGVFQETQYFGPGTRLLVL.

This clonotype was observed a few times. The rearrangement links TRBV6-2 or TRBV6-3 to TRBJ2-1; 12 bases map to TRBD2. Losses at the gene ends were 3 bases for V and 6 bases for J; bases not matched to a gene: 9. The CDR3 consists of 17 residues. CDR1 and CDR2 from the germline V gene are MNHEY and SVGEGT. The chain's CDR3 is CASSYVVTSGSGNEQFF. CDR3 DNA: TGTGCCAGCAGTTATGTGGTGACTAGCGGGAGCGGCAATGAGCAGTTCTTC.

This clonotype was seen ten or more times. The junction and the germline gene differ at one end; a read error may be behind it. The V gene is TRBV2, the J gene TRBJ1-1; D gene uncertain. From germline, CDR1 is SNHLY and CDR2 FYNNEI. The CDR3 contains 13 residues. CDR3 DNA: TGTGCCAGCAGTGACGAGGCAACCGAGAACGAGCTCTTT. Its protein product is CASSDEATENELF.

Turning to this clonotype: Its ends do not fully match the called genes, so a read error is possible. The chain has TRBV6-4 and TRBJ2-1; D is uncertain. Germline-derived CDR1 and CDR2 are MRHNA and SNTAGT. There are 16 residues in the CDR3. The CDR3 reads CASGDSGASSYNEQFF. For the CDR3, the DNA is TGTGCCAGCGGTGACTCAGGCGCTAGCTCCTACAATGAGCAGTTCTTC.

This clonotype was found many times. The chain couples TRBV7-2 to TRBJ2-7, with 7 bases identical to TRBD2. The CDR3 length is 17 residues. Germline CDR1 is SGHTA and CDR2 is FQGNSA. J was trimmed by 2 bases and V by 1 base; bases with no gene match: 11. The CDR3 loop is CASSLGGGSLPPYEQYF. In DNA, the CDR3 is TGTGCCAGCAGCTTAGGGGGGGGGTCCTTACCCCCCTACGAGCAGTACTTC.

Turning to this clonotype: One end of the junction fails to match germline, which may point to a read error. This chain uses TRBV20-1 with TRBJ2-3; 10 bases agree with TRBD2. CDR3 length equals 18 residues. Germline V lookup: CDR1 DFQATT, CDR2 SNEGSKA (reference sequence). CDR3 sequence (DNA): TGCAGTGCTAGAGTCTCTAGCGGGAGAGGGGGGTATGGCGATACGCACTATTTT. This sequence encodes CSARVSSGRGGYGDTHYF.

As concerns this clonotype: Mismatch with germline at one junction end may stem from a read error. The chain has TRBV29-1 and TRBJ2-7; the match to TRBD2 covers 12 bases. The length of the CDR3 is 18 residues. CDR1 is SQVTM, CDR2 ANQGSEA, per germline. CDR3 sequence: CIVEAPTSGSPFSYEQYF. The CDR3 region has the DNA TGCATCGTTGAAGCCCCGACTAGCGGGAGTCCATTCTCCTACGAGCAGTACTTC.

The chain recombines TRBV4-1 with TRBJ2-1, with D possibly matching TRBD2 (6 bases). Trimming removed 3 bases at V and 0 bases at J, with 15 bases between. The germline V gene has CDR1 MGHRA and CDR2 YSYEKL. The CDR3 spans 17 residues. CDR3 DNA: TGCGCCAGCAGCCAGCGCGGGGACGGCTTCTCCTACAATGAGCAGTTCTTC. This sequence encodes CASSQRGDGFSYNEQFF.

The gene calls are TRBV20-1 and TRBJ2-5; 11 nucleotides align to TRBD2. Germline loops: CDR1 DFQATT, CDR2 SNEGSKA (reference sequence). CDR3 length equals 13 residues. The V and J ends lost 3 bases and 7 bases, in that order; junction bases with no gene match: 4. The CDR3 reads CSASQGTSGTQYF. For the CDR3, the DNA is TGCAGTGCTAGCCAGGGGACTAGCGGGACCCAGTACTTC.

The rearrangement uses TRBV12-3 or TRBV12-4 and TRBJ1-5, with 9 bases identical to TRBD1. The V gene end was trimmed by 5 bases and the J gene end by 3 bases; junction bases not matched to a gene: 11. The CDR3 sequence is 17 residues long. The chain's CDR3 is CASSRRAGTGPNQPQHF. In DNA, the CDR3 is TGTGCCAGCAGTCGGCGCGCCGGGACAGGGCCCAATCAGCCCCAGCATTTT.

This rearrangement joins TRBV27 to TRBJ2-7; TRBD2 agrees at 9 bases. Losses at the gene ends were 7 bases for V and 4 bases for J; bases not matched to a gene: 8. The CDR3 sequence is 14 residues long. CDR1 and CDR2 from the germline V gene are MNHEY and SMNVEV (reference sequence). CDR3 amino acids: CASTARAGGYEQYF. In DNA, the CDR3 is TGTGCCAGCACTGCCCGGGCGGGAGGGTACGAGCAGTACTTC.

In its sample, this clonotype was seen a few times. The CDR3 region has the DNA TGTGCCAGCAGTAGAGCGGGAGACAACGAGCAGTACTTC. Translating it yields CASSRAGDNEQYF. This rearrangement joins TRBV6-2 or TRBV6-3 to TRBJ2-7, with 8 bases lining up with TRBD2. The CDR3 has 13 amino acids. Germline lookup yields CDR1 MNHEY and CDR2 SVGEGT. V shed 5 bases, J shed 5 bases, and the junction held 5 bases outside the gene matches.

The chain uses TRBV5-6 and TRBJ2-5; perhaps TRBD1 as D (7 bases). The V end lost 3 bases, the J end lost 2 bases, and 11 bases lay between the germline ends. The germline CDR1 and CDR2 sequences are SGHDT and YYEEEE. This CDR3 has 14 residues. As DNA, the CDR3 is TGTGCCAGCAGCTGGCGGGACAGACAAGAGACCCAGTACTTC. The encoded protein is CASSWRDRQETQYF. The variable domain in full, with the rest retrieved from reference TRBV5-6 and TRBJ2-5, is DAGVTQSPTHLIKTRGQQVTLRCSPKSGHDTVSWYQQALGQGPQFIFQYYEEEERQRGNFPDRFSGHQFPNYSSELNVNALLLGDSALYLCASSWRDRQETQYFGPGTRLLVL.

The chain uses TRBV5-1 and TRBJ2-5, with 9 bases matching TRBD1. The junction had 9 bases not matched to a gene; V was cut back by 7 bases and J by 5 bases. The CDR3 has 14 residues. Germline loops: CDR1 SGHRS, CDR2 YFSETQ. CDR3 DNA: TGCGCCAGCGCCGGGGACAGGGTACGTGAGACCCAGTACTTC. Its protein is CASAGDRVRETQYF.

This clonotype was seen repeatedly, ten times or more. The rearrangement links TRBV2 to TRBJ2-1; 8 bases map to TRBD2. Germline loops: CDR1 SNHLY, CDR2 FYNNEI. V dropped 2 bases and J dropped 9; count of bases not matched to a gene: 3. CDR3 length equals 13 residues. CDR3 nucleotides: TGTGCCAGCAGTGAACGACTAGCGAGTGAGCAGTTCTTC. As protein: CASSERLASEQFF.

V is TRBV7-9 and J is TRBJ2-7, with D possibly being TRBD1 (6 bases). Germline V lookup: CDR1 SEHNR, CDR2 FQNEAQ (reference sequence). The V end lost 4 bases, the J end lost 2 bases, and 12 bases lay between the germline ends. CDR3 length: 14 residues. The CDR3 DNA is TGTGCCAGCAGCTACCCAGGACAGCCCTACGAGCAGTACTTC. It codes for CASSYPGQPYEQYF.